A single sample is the source of the 24 T cell receptor beta chains below, sequenced in a study of T cells in Graves' hyperthyroidism and ophthalmopathy. It was RNA transcripts that yielded the amplified TCR beta CDR3 regions. HTBI primers were the set used in a first-round RT-PCR of the TCR CDR3. One entry per CDR3 protein results from TCRdb running MiXCR on the multiplex PCR reads. The sample has 400,000 to 500,000 distinct CDR3 sequences; approximately 14% are singletons. The specimen was blood. All receptors come from a woman younger than 30 with Graves' hyperthyroidism.

At least ten counts were recorded for this clonotype. The chain links TRBV3-1 to TRBJ2-7; TRBD2 aligns across 11 bases. V was clipped by 2 bases and J by 1 base; unmatched bases: 4. Germline V gene lookup returns CDR1 LGHDT and CDR2 YNNKEL (reference sequence). The CDR3 is made up of 16 amino acids. The CDR3 nucleotides are TGTGCCAGCAGCCAACCCGGGACTAGCGGTTCCTACGAGCAGTACTTC. Protein: CASSQPGTSGSYEQYF.

This clonotype was counted a single time. V is TRBV5-1 and J is TRBJ2-1, with 11 bases aligning to TRBD2. The ends lost 0 bases at V and 1 base at J; junction bases unmatched: 6. Germline-derived CDR1 and CDR2 are SGHRS and YFSETQ. This CDR3 region has 18 residues. The CDR3 DNA reads as TGCGCCAGCAGCTTGGAAGGGCTAGCGGGAGGATCCTACAATGAGCAGTTCTTC. Protein sequence: CASSLEGLAGGSYNEQFF.

This clonotype was seen at least ten times. CDR3 sequence (DNA): TGTGCCAGCAGCCGTGAGCGGGAGGGCTACAATGAGCAGTTCTTC. This sequence encodes CASSREREGYNEQFF. This chain uses TRBV11-3 with TRBJ2-1; 10 positions match TRBD2. Per the germline V gene, CDR1 is SGHNT and CDR2 is YENEEA. CDR3 size: 15 residues. The trim removed 5 bases at V and 3 bases at J, leaving 4 bases unmatched.

In its sample, this clonotype was seen many times. The rearrangement links TRBV28 to TRBJ2-2; D remains ambiguous. Germline V gene data show CDR1 as MDHEN and CDR2 as SYDVKM. Trimming stripped 5 bases from V and 1 base from J, with 17 bases between. The CDR3 has 17 residues. CDR3 loop: CASSPSQTQMNTGELFF. CDR3 in DNA: TGTGCCAGCAGTCCATCCCAGACACAAATGAACACCGGGGAGCTGTTTTTT. The full variable domain, completed using reference TRBV28 and TRBJ2-2, is DVKVTQSSRYLVKRTGEKVFLECVQDMDHENMFWYRQDPGLGLRLIYFSYDVKMKEKGDIPEGYSVSREKKERFSLILESASTNQTSMYLCASSPSQTQMNTGELFFGEGSRLTVL.

This clonotype has ten or more counts. The chain has TRBV11-2 and TRBJ2-5; 15 bases are shared with TRBD2. Germline V lookup: CDR1 SGHAT, CDR2 FQNNGV. The junction had 3 bases not matched to a gene; V was cut back by 0 bases and J by 4 bases. This CDR3 is built from 17 residues. CDR3 coding DNA: TGTGCCAGCAGCTTAGATGGGGGACTAGCGGGAGGAGAGACCCAGTACTTC. Amino acids: CASSLDGGLAGGETQYF.

The V gene is TRBV5-1, the J gene TRBJ1-2; 8 nucleotides line up with TRBD1. Looked up from germline, CDR1 is SGHRS and CDR2 is YFSETQ. Trimming at V came to 0 bases and at J to 6 bases, leaving 7 bases not matched to a gene. This CDR3 is 15 amino acids long. The CDR3 nucleotides are TGCGCCAGCAGCTTGGCCGACAGGGGAGGGCATGGCTACACCTTC. Amino acid sequence: CASSLADRGGHGYTF.

In this sample, this clonotype turned up a few times. The chain combines TRBV19 with TRBJ2-1; D remains ambiguous. In germline, CDR1 is LNHDA, CDR2 SQIVND (reference sequence). This CDR3 contains 13 residues. V was clipped by 3 bases and J by 8 bases, with 11 bases between them. In nucleotides, the CDR3 is TGTGCCAGTAGTATGGCCAGCGTCCATGAGCAGTTCTTC. Translating gives CASSMASVHEQFF.

The table lists this clonotype with many counts. Here the CDR3 DNA reads TGTGCCAGCAGTACCCTACAGGGATATTCAGAGGCGCAGTACTTC. Residues: CASSTLQGYSEAQYF. The rearrangement uses TRBV12-3 or TRBV12-4 and TRBJ2-7; possible D gene TRBD1, 6 bases. CDR3 length: 15 amino acids. Deletions cut 5 bases from V and 9 bases from J, with 23 bases between.

The chain is built from TRBV29-1 and TRBJ2-1; a weak D match, TRBD2 (6 bases). The CDR3 totals 12 residues. Germline CDR1 SQVTM, CDR2 ANQGSEA. V shed 7 bases and J shed 7 bases, with 14 bases lying between them. The CDR3 DNA is TGCAGCGCCGAGGGGCTAGCGAATGAGCAGTTCTTC. Its protein is CSAEGLANEQFF.

This clonotype was detected a few times. This chain connects TRBV20-1 to TRBJ2-5; D is unresolved. The CDR3 covers 12 residues. The germline V gene encodes CDR1 DFQATT and CDR2 SNEGSKA (reference sequence). V shed 0 bases and J shed 5 bases, with 7 bases lying between them. CDR3 DNA sequence: TGCAGTGCTAGAGACCTTGTGGAGACCCAGTACTTC. It codes for CSARDLVETQYF.

V is TRBV7-9 and J is TRBJ2-3; 8 nucleotides match TRBD1. Germline CDR1 reads SEHNR; CDR2 reads FQNEAQ (reference sequence). The trim removed 4 bases at V and 0 bases at J, leaving 9 bases unmatched. This CDR3 spans 17 amino acids. The CDR3 loop is CASSSQGQGLSTDTQYF. The CDR3, as DNA: TGTGCCAGCAGCTCACAAGGACAGGGCCTTAGCACAGATACGCAGTATTTT.

This clonotype was seen many times. The V and J genes are TRBV6-5 and TRBJ2-1, with 11 bases lining up with TRBD2. This CDR3 region has 16 residues. Trimming removed 2 bases from V and 9 bases from J; junction bases left unmatched: 9. Germline lookup yields CDR1 MNHEY and CDR2 SVGAGI. CDR3 bases: TGTGCCAGCAGTTACCCTCCGACTAGCGGGAAAGCTGAGCAGTTCTTC. Translated: CASSYPPTSGKAEQFF.

In this sample, this clonotype turned up many times. The rearrangement joins TRBV12-3 or TRBV12-4 to TRBJ1-3, with D uncertain. Trimming stripped 1 base from V and 0 bases from J, with 10 bases between. The CDR3 is 16 amino acids. This CDR3 is CASSLVGSRSGNTIYF. The CDR3 DNA follows: TGTGCCAGCAGTTTAGTTGGCTCTCGCTCTGGAAACACCATATATTTT.

A word on this clonotype: One end of the junction fails to match germline, which may point to a read error. The chain links TRBV2 to TRBJ2-1, with D possibly matching TRBD1 (6 bases). The germline CDR1 and CDR2 sequences are SNHLY and FYNNEI. CDR3 length: 14 amino acids. DNA for the CDR3: TGTGCCGGCAGTGAACAGGGCCCCCACAATGAACAGTTCTTC. This encodes CAGSEQGPHNEQFF.

This clonotype was found many times. The chain links TRBV27 to TRBJ2-1; 9 bases are a match to TRBD2. Germline CDR1 reads MNHEY; CDR2 reads SMNVEV (reference sequence). V shed 8 bases and J 5 bases; nucleotides not matched to a gene: 7. The CDR3 contains 14 residues. CDR3 amino acids: CASGRVAGDNEQFF. CDR3 sequence (DNA): TGTGCCAGCGGCAGGGTAGCGGGGGACAATGAGCAGTTCTTC.

The sample holds many counts of this clonotype. The V and J genes are TRBV12-3 or TRBV12-4 and TRBJ1-5; D gene unclear. Trimming stripped 7 bases from V and 0 bases from J, with 7 bases between. This CDR3 region has 13 residues. The CDR3 is CASIGNSNQPQHF. The CDR3 coding sequence is TGTGCCAGCATAGGGAATAGCAATCAGCCCCAGCATTTT.

This clonotype was recorded a few times. The chain couples TRBV5-1 to TRBJ2-3; D ambiguous. The CDR3 totals 13 residues. The V gene's germline CDR1 is SGHRS and CDR2 YFSETQ. Trimming shortened V by 5 bases and J by 2 bases, and 9 bases separated the two germline ends. CDR3 protein: CASSEVYTDTQYF. CDR3 nucleotides: TGCGCCAGCAGTGAGGTATACACAGATACGCAGTATTTT.

This clonotype was counted ten times or more. This chain links TRBV7-2 with TRBJ1-5, with unresolved D. The CDR3 runs to 15 residues. The germline V gene encodes CDR1 SGHTA and CDR2 FQGNSA. The V gene lost 1 base and the J gene lost 0 bases, with 7 bases spanning the gap. CDR3 bases: TGTGCCAGCAGCTTAGGCATGGTTAGCAATCAGCCCCAGCATTTT. Amino acid sequence: CASSLGMVSNQPQHF.

In its sample, this clonotype was seen many times. V usage is TRBV7-6 and J usage is TRBJ1-1, with D uncertain. Trimming cost V 4 bases and J 0 bases, with 9 bases left between them. From germline, CDR1 is SGHVS and CDR2 FNYEAQ. The CDR3 runs 14 residues. The CDR3 loop is CASSSGLLNTEAFF. CDR3 nucleotide sequence: TGTGCCAGCAGCTCAGGACTCTTGAACACTGAAGCTTTCTTT. The full variable domain, rest sourced from reference TRBV7-6 and TRBJ1-1, is GAGVSQSPRYKVTKRGQDVALRCDPISGHVSLYWYRQALGQGPEFLTYFNYEAQQDKSGLPNDRFSAERPEGSISTLTIQRTEQRDSAMYRCASSSGLLNTEAFFGQGTRLTVV.

This clonotype was found a few times. The chain employs TRBV7-3 and TRBJ2-1, with 11 positions matching TRBD2. The CDR3 loop spans 19 amino acids. CDR1 SGHTA and CDR2 FQGTGA come from the germline V gene. Trimming cost V 1 base and J 4 bases; bases outside gene matches: 12. The CDR3 spells CASSLISLSTSGGYNEQFF. Here the CDR3 DNA reads TGTGCCAGCAGCTTAATATCCCTCTCCACTAGCGGGGGTTACAATGAGCAGTTCTTC.

This clonotype was seen only a few times. This may be a read error, as it is one base from a much larger clone. The chain uses TRBV2 and TRBJ1-3; D may be TRBD1 (5 bases). The CDR3 covers 13 residues. Trimming shortened V by 8 bases and J by 1 base, and 9 bases separated the two germline ends. From germline, CDR1 is SNHLY and CDR2 FYNNEI. In DNA, the CDR3 is TGTGCCAGCCCAGGGTCATCTGGAAACACCATATATTTT. It yields the protein CASPGSSGNTIYF.

V and J are TRBV12-3 or TRBV12-4 and TRBJ2-5, with D hard to call. The CDR3 is 14 amino acids. V was trimmed by 3 bases and J by 1 base, leaving 9 bases between them. In nucleotides, the CDR3 is TGTGCCAGCAGTTTCAGAGAGAGCCAAGAGACCCAGTACTTC. Protein product: CASSFRESQETQYF.

This clonotype was counted many times. The V call is TRBV2, the J call TRBJ1-6; weak D call: TRBD1 (5 bases). Germline-derived CDR1 and CDR2 are SNHLY and FYNNEI. The CDR3 spans 14 residues. Trimming took off 2 bases at V and 8 bases at J, with 10 bases between the two ends. The DNA for the CDR3 is TGTGCCAGCAGTGAAAATCAGGGTTATTCACCCCTCCACTTT. Amino acid sequence: CASSENQGYSPLHF.

In this sample, this clonotype turned up many times. V usage is TRBV18 and J usage is TRBJ2-7; no definite D call. Trimming took 8 bases from V and 2 from J, leaving 13 bases between them. Germline loops: CDR1 KGHSH, CDR2 LQKENI. The length of the CDR3 is 13 residues. The CDR3 sequence: CASSPGETYEQYV. The CDR3 DNA sequence: TGTGCCAGCAGTCCGGGCGAGACCTACGAGCAGTACGTC.